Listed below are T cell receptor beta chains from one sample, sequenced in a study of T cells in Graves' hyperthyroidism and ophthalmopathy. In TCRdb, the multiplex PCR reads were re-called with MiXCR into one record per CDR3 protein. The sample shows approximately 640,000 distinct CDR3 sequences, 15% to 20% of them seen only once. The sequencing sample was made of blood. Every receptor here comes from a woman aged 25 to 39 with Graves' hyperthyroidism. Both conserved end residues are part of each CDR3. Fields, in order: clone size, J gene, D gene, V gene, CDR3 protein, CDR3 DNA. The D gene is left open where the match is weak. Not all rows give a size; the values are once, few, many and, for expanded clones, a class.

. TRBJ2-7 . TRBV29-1 CSVSQTGSSYEQYF TGCAGCGTTAGCCAAACAGGGAGCTCCTACGAGCAGTACTTC
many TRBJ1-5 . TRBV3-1 CASSPRGLNQPQHF TGTGCCAGCAGCCCACGGGGGTTAAATCAGCCCCAGCATTTT
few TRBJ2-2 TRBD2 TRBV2 CASRGLAGGLTGELFF TGTGCCAGCAGGGGACTAGCGGGAGGCCTCACCGGGGAGCTGTTTTTT
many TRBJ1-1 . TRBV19 CASSIQRGTEAFF TGTGCCAGTAGTATTCAACGAGGGACTGAAGCTTTCTTT
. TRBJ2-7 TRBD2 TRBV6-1 CASRPPGSGVPYEQYF TGTGCCAGCAGACCCCCAGGGAGCGGGGTCCCCTACGAGCAGTACTTC
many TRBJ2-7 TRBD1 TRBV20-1 CSARRAGGISEQYF TGCAGTGCTAGAAGGGCAGGGGGAATTAGCGAGCAGTACTTC
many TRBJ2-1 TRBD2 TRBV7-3 CASSWKTPGTSGYNEQFF TGTGCCAGCAGCTGGAAAACCCCCGGGACTAGCGGCTACAATGAGCAGTTCTTC
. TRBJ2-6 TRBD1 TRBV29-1 CSVSQGSRANVLTF TGCAGCGTTTCACAGGGGTCTAGGGCCAACGTCCTGACTTTC
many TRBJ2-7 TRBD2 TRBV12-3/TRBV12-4 CASSFLAGVGEQYF TGTGCCAGCAGTTTTTTAGCGGGGGTGGGTGAGCAGTACTTC
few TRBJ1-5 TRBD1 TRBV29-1 CSVGVTGGNQPQHF TGCAGCGTTGGAGTTACAGGGGGCAATCAGCCCCAGCATTTT